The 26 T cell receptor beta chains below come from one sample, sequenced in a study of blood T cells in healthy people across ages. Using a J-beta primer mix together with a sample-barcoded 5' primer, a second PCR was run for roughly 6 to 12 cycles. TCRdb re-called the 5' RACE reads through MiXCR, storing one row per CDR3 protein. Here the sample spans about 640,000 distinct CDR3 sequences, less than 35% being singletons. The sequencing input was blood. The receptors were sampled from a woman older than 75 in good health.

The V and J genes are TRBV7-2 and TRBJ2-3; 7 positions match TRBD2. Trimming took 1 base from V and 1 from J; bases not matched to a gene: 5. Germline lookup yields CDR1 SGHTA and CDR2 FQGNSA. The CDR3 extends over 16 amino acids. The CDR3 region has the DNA TGTGCCAGCAGCTTAGTTTCTGCGGGGGGCACAGATACGCAGTATTTT. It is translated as CASSLVSAGGTDTQYF.

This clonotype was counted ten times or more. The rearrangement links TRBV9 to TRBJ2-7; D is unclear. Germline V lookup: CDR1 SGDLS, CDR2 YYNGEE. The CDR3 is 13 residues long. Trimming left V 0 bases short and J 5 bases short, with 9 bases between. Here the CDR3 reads CASSVDSVDEQYF. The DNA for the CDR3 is TGTGCCAGCAGCGTAGACAGCGTCGACGAGCAGTACTTC.

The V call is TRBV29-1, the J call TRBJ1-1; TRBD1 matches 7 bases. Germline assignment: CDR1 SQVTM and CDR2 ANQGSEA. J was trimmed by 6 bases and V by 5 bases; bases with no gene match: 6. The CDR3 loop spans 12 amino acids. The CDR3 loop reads CSVSRGRSEAFF. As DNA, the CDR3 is TGCAGCGTTTCAAGGGGGCGTTCTGAAGCTTTCTTT.

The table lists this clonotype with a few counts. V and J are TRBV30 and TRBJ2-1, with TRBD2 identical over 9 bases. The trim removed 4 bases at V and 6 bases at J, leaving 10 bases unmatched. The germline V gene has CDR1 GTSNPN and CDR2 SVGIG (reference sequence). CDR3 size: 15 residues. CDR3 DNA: TGTGCCTGGATGGTGGGGACTAGCAGGGGCAATGAGCAGTTCTTC. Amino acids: CAWMVGTSRGNEQFF.

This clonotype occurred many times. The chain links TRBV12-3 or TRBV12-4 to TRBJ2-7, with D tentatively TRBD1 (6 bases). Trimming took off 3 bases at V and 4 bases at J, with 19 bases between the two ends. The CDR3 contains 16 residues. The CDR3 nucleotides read TGTGCCAGCAGTTTGGGGGCACGGGGAGTCGGTTACGAGCAGTACTTC. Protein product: CASSLGARGVGYEQYF.

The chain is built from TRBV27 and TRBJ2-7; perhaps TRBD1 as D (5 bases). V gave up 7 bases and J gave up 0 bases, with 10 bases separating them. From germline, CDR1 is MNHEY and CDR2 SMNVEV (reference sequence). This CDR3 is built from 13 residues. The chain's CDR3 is CASTGNPSYEQYF. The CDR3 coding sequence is TGTGCCAGCACAGGGAACCCCTCCTACGAGCAGTACTTC.

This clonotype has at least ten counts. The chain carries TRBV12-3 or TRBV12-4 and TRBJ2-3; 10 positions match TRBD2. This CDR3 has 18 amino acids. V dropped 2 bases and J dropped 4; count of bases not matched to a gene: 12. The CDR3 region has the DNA TGTGCCAGCAGTTTAAGAAGCGGGGGGGCTTTGGGTTCAGATACGCAGTATTTT. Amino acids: CASSLRSGGALGSDTQYF.

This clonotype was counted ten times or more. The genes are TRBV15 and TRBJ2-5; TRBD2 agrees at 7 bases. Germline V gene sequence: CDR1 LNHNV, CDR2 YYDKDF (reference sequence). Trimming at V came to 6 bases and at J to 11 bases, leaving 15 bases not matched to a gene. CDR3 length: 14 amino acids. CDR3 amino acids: CATRLAREGPEQYF. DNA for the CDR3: TGTGCCACCAGATTGGCCAGGGAGGGCCCTGAGCAGTACTTC.

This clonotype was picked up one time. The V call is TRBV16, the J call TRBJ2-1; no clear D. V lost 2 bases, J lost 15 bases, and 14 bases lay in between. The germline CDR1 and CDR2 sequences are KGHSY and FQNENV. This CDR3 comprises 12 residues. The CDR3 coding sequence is TGTGCCAGCAGCCAAGATCGCGTACGCTCGTTCTTC. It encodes CASSQDRVRSFF. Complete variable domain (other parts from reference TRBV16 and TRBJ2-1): GEEVAQTPKHLVRGEGQKAKLYCAPIKGHSYVFWYQQVLKNEFKFLISFQNENVFDETGMPKERFSAKCLPNSPCSLEIQATKLEDSAVYFCASSQDRVRSFFGPGTRLTVL.

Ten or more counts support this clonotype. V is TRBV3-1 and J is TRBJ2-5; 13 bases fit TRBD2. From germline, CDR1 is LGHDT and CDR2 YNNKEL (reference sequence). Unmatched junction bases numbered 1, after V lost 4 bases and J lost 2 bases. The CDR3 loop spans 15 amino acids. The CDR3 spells CASSPGLAGQETQYF. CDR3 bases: TGTGCCAGCAGCCCGGGACTAGCGGGACAAGAGACCCAGTACTTC.

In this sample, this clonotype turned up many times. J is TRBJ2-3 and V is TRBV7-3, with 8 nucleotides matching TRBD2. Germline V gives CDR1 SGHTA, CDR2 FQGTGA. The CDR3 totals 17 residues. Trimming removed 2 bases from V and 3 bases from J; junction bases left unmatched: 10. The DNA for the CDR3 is TGTGCCAGCAGCTTAGAAGCCCAGCGGGGGCGGACAGATACGCAGTATTTT. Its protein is CASSLEAQRGRTDTQYF.

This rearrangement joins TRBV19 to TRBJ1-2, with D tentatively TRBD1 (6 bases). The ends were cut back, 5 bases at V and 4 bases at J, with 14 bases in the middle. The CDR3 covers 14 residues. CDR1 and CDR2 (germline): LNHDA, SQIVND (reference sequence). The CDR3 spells CASSVRGRTYGYTF. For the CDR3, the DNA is TGTGCCAGTAGTGTCAGGGGTCGGACCTATGGCTACACCTTC.

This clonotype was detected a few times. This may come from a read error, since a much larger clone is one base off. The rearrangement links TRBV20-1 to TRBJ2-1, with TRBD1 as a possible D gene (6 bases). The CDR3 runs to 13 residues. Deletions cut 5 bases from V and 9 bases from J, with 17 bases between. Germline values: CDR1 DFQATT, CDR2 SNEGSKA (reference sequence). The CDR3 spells CSAHRTETSEQFF. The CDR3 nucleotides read TGCAGTGCTCACCGGACAGAAACCAGTGAGCAGTTCTTC.

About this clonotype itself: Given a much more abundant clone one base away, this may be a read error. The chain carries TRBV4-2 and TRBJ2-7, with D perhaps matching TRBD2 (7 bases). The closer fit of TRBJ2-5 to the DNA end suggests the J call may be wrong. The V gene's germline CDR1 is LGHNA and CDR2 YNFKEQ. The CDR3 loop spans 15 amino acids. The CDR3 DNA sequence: TGTGCCGGCAGCCAAGTGGGGGGGCTCGGCGAGACCCAGTACTTC. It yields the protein CAGSQVGGLGETQYF.

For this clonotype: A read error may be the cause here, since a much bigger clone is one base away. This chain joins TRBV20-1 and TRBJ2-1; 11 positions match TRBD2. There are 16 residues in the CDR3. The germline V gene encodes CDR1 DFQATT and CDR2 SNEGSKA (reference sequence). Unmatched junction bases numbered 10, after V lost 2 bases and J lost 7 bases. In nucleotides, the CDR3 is TGCAGTGCTAGACCCGCAATAGCGGGGGGGCCAAATGAGCAGTTCTTC. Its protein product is CSARPAIAGGPNEQFF.

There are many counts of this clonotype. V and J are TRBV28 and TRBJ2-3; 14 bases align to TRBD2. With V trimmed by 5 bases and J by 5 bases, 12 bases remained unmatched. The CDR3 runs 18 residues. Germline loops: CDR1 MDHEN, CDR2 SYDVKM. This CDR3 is CASSPGLAGVRWEDTQYF. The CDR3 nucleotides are TGTGCCAGCAGTCCGGGACTAGCGGGAGTGAGATGGGAAGATACGCAGTATTTT.

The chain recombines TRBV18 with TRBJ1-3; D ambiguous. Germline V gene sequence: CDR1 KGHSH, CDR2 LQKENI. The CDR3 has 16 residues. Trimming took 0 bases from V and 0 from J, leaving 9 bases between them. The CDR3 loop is CASSPPGRLSGNTIYF. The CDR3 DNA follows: TGTGCCAGCTCACCACCGGGCCGTCTCTCTGGAAACACCATATATTTT.

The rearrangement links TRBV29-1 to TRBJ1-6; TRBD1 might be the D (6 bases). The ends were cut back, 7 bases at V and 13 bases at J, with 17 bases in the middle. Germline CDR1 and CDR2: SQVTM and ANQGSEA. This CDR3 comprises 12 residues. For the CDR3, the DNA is TGCAGCGGCCGGAACGGTCAGGGGCCCCTCCACTTT. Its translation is CSGRNGQGPLHF.

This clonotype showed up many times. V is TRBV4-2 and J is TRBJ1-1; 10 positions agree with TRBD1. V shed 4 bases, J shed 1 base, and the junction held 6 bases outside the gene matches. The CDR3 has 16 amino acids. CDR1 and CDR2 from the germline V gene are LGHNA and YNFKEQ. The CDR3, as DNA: TGTGCCAGCAGCCTACGGGACAGGGGCTCGAACACTGAAGCTTTCTTT. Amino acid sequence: CASSLRDRGSNTEAFF.

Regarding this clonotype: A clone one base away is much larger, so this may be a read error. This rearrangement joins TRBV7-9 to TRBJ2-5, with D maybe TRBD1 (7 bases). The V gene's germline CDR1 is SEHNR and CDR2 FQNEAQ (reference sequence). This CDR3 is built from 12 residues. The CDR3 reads CSSRPGGNEQYF. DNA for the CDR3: TGTTCCAGCCGCCCAGGGGGGAATGAGCAGTACTTC.

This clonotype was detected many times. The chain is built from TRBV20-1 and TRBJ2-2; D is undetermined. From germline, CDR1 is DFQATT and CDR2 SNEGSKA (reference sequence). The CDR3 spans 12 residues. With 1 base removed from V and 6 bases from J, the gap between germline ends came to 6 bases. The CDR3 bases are TGCAGTGCTAGAGGGAGATCCGGGGAGCTGTTTTTT. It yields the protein CSARGRSGELFF.

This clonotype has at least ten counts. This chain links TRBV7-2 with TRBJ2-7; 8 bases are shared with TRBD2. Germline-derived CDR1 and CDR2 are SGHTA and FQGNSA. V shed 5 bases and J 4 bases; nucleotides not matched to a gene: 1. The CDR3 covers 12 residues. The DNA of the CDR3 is TGTGCCAGCAGCCCGGGGGGGTACGAGCAGTACTTC. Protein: CASSPGGYEQYF.

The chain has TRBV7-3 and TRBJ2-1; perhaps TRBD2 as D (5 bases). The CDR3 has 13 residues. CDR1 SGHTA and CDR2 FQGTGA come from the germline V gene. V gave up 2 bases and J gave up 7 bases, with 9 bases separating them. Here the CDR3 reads CASSLASWNEQFF. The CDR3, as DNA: TGTGCCAGCAGCTTAGCTAGCTGGAATGAGCAGTTCTTC.

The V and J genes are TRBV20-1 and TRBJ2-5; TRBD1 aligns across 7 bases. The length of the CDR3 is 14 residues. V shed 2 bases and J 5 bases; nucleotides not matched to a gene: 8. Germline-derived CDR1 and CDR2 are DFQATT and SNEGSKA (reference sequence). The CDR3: CSARNYRGLETQYF. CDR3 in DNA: TGCAGTGCTAGAAACTACAGGGGTTTGGAGACCCAGTACTTC.

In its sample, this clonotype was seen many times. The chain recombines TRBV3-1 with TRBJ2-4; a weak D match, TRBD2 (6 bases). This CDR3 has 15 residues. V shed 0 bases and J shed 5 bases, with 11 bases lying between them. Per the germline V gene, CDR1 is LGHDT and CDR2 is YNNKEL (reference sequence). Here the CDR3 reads CASSQDVTGENIQYF. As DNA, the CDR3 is TGTGCCAGCAGCCAAGATGTAACGGGGGAAAACATTCAGTACTTC.

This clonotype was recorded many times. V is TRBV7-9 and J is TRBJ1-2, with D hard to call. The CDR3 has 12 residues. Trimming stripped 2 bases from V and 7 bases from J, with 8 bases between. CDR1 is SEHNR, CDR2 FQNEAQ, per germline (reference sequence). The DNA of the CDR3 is TGTGCCAGCAGCTTATATGGATTTGGCTACACCTTC. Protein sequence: CASSLYGFGYTF.